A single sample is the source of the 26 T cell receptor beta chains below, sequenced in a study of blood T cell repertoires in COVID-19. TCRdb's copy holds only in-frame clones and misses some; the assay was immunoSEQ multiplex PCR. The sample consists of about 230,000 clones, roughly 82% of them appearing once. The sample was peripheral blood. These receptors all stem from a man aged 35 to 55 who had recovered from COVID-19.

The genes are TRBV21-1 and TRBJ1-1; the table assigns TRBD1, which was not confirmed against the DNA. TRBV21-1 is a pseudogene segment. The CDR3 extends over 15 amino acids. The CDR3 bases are TGTGCCAGCAGCATGACAGGGGTCTCAGTCACTGAAGCTTTCTTT. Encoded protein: CASSMTGVSVTEAFF.

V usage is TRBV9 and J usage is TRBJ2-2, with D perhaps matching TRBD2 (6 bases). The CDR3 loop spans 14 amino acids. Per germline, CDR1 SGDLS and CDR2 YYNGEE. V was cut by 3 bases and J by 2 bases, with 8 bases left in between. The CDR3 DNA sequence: TGTGCCAGCAGCGCTAGCGCCAACACCGGGGAGCTGTTTTTT. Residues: CASSASANTGELFF.

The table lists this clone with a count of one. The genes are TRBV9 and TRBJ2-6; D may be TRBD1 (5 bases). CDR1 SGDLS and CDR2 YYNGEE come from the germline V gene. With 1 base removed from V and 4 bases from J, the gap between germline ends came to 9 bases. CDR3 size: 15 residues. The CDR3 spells CASSVQGSGANVLTF. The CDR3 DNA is TGTGCCAGCAGCGTACAGGGTTCCGGGGCCAACGTCCTGACTTTC. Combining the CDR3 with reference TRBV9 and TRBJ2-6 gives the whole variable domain DSGVTQTPKHLITATGQRVTLRCSPRSGDLSVYWYQQSLDQGLQFLIQYYNGEERAKGNILERFSAQQFPDLHSELNLSSLELGDSALYFCASSVQGSGANVLTFGAGSRLTVL.

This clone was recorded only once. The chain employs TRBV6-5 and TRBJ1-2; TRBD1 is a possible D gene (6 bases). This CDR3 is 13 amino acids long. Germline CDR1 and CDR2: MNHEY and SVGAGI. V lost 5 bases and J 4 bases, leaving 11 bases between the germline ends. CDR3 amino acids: CASSRDTLYGYTF. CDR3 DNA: TGTGCCAGCAGTCGGGACACACTCTATGGCTACACCTTC.

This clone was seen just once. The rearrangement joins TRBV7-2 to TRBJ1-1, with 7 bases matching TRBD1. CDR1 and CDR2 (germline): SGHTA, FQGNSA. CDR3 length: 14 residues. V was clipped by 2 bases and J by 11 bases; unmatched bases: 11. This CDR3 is CASSLLIQGQWAFF. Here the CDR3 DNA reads TGTGCCAGCAGCTTACTCATACAGGGGCAATGGGCTTTCTTT. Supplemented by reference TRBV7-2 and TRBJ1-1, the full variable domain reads GAGVSQSPSNKVTEKGKDVELRCDPISGHTALYWYRQSLGQGLEFLIYFQGNSAPDKSGLPSDRFSAERTGGSVSTLTIQRTQQEDSAVYLCASSLLIQGQWAFFGQGTRLTVV.

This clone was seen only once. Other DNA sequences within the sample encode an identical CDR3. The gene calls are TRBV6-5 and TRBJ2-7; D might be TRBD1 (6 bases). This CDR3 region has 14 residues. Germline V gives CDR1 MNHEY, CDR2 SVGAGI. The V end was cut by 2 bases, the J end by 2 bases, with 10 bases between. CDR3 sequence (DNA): TGTGCCAGCAGTTACAGAGGGGGAGCCTACGAGCAGTACTTC. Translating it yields CASSYRGGAYEQYF.

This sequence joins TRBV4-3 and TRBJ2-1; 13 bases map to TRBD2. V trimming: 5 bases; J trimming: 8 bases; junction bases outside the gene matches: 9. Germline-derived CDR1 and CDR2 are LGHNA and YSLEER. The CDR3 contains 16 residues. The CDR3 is CASSSGLAGSYYEQFF. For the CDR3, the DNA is TGCGCCAGCAGCTCGGGACTAGCGGGATCGTACTATGAGCAGTTCTTC.

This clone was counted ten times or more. The CDR3 DNA reads TGTGCCAGCAGTTCAGACATGTCCAGCTCCTACGAGCAGTACTTC. It encodes CASSSDMSSSYEQYF. The chain links TRBV11-3 to TRBJ2-7; D not resolved. V was trimmed by 6 bases and J by 0 bases, leaving 15 bases between them. The CDR3 has 15 amino acids. From germline, CDR1 is SGHNT and CDR2 YENEEA.

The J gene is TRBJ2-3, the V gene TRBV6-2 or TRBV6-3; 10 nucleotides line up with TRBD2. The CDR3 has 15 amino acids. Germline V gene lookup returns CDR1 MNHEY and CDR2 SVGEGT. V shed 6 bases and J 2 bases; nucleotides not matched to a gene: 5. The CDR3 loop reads CASSRSGGATDTQYF. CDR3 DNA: TGTGCCAGCAGCAGAAGCGGGGGGGCCACAGATACGCAGTATTTT.

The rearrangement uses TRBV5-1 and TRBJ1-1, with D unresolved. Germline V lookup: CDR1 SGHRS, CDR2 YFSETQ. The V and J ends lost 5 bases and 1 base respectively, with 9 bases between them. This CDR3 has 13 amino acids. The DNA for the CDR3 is TGCGCCAGCAGACACGCGGAGAACACTGAAGCTTTCTTT. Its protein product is CASRHAENTEAFF.

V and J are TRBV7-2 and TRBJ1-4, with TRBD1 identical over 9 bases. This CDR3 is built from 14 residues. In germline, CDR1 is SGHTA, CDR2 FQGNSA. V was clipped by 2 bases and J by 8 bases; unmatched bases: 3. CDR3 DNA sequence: TGTGCCAGCAGCTTAACAGGGGGCGACGAAAAACTGTTTTTT. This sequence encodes CASSLTGGDEKLFF.

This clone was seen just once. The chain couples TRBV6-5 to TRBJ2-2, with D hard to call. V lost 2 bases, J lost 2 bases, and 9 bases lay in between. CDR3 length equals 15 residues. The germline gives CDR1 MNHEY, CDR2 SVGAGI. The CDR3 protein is CASSYDTRNTGELFF. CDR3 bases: TGTGCCAGCAGTTACGACACCAGAAACACCGGGGAGCTGTTTTTT.

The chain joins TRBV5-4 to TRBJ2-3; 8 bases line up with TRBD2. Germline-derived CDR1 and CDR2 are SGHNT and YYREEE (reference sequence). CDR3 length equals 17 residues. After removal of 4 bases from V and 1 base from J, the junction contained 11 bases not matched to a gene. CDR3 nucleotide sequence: TGTGCCAGCAGCCCGGCCGGGACTAGGGAAGGCACAGATACGCAGTATTTT. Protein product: CASSPAGTREGTDTQYF.

The CDR3 reads CASSRLHLTYEQYF. CDR3 coding DNA: TGTGCCAGCAGCCGCCTCCACTTAACCTACGAGCAGTACTTC. V gene TRBV11-3 combines with J gene TRBJ2-7, with D unclear. CDR1 and CDR2 from the germline V gene are SGHNT and YENEEA. This CDR3 has 14 residues. Trimming cost V 5 bases and J 2 bases, with 13 bases left between them.

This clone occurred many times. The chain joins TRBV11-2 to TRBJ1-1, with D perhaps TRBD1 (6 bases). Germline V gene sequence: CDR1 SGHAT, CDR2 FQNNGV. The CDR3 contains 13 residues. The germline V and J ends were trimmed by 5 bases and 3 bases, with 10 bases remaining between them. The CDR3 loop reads CASSVTGHTEAFF. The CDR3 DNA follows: TGTGCCAGCAGCGTAACAGGGCACACTGAAGCTTTCTTT.

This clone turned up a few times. CDR3 amino acids: CASSQAPPGSPEQYF. In DNA, the CDR3 is TGTGCCAGCAGCCAAGCCCCTCCCGGTTCCCCCGAGCAGTACTTC. The V gene is TRBV14, the J gene TRBJ2-7; D gene uncertain. CDR3 length equals 15 residues. The germline V gene encodes CDR1 SGHDN and CDR2 FVKESK. V lost 1 base and J lost 6, with 16 bases in between.

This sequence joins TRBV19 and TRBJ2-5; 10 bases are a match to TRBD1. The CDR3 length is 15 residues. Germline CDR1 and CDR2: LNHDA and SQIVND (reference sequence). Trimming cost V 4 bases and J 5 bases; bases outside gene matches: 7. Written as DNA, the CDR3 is TGTGCCAGTAGTACCCCGGGACAGGGGATGGAGACCCAGTACTTC. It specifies CASSTPGQGMETQYF.

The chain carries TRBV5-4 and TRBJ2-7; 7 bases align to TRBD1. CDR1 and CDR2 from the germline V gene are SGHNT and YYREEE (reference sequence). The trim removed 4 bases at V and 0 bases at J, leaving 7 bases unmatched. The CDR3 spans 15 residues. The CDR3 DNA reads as TGTGCCAGCAGCCCGACAGGGACGAGCTCCTACGAGCAGTACTTC. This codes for CASSPTGTSSYEQYF.

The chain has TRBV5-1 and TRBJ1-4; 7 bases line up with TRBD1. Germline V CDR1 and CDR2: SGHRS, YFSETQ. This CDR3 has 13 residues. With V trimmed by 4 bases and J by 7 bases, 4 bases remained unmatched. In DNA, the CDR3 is TGCGCCAGCAGCCCAGGGGGACCTGAAAAACTGTTTTTT. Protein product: CASSPGGPEKLFF.

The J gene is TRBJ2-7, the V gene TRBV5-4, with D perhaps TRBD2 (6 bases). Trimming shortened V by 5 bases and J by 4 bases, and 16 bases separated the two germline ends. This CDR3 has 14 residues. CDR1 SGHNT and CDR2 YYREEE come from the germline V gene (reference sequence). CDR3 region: CASRTDPGGYEQYF. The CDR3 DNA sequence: TGTGCCAGCAGGACTGACCCCGGGGGATACGAGCAGTACTTC.

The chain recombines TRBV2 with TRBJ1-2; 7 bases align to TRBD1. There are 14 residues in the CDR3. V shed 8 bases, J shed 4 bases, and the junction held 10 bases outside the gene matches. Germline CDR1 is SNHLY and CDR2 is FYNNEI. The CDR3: CASVGHRGPYGYTF. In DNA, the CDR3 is TGTGCCAGCGTAGGGCACAGGGGCCCCTATGGCTACACCTTC.

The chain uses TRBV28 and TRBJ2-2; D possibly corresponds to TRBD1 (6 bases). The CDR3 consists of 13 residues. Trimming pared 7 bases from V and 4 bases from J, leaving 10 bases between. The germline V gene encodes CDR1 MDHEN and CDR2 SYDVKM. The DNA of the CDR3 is TGTGCCAGCACCCTACAGGGCACCGGGGAGCTGTTTTTT. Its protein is CASTLQGTGELFF. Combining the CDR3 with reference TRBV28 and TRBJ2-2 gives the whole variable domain DVKVTQSSRYLVKRTGEKVFLECVQDMDHENMFWYRQDPGLGLRLIYFSYDVKMKEKGDIPEGYSVSREKKERFSLILESASTNQTSMYLCASTLQGTGELFFGEGSRLTVL.

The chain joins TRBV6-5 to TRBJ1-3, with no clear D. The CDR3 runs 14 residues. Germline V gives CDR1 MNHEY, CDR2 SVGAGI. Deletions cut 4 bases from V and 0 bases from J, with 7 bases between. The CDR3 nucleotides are TGTGCCAGCAGTTTGCGGGGCTCTGGAAACACCATATATTTT. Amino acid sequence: CASSLRGSGNTIYF.

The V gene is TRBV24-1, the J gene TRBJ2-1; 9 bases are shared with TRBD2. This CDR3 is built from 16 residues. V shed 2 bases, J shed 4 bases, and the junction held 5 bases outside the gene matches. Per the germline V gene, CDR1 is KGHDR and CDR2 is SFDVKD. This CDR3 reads CATSDSTSGMYNEQFF. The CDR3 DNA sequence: TGTGCCACCAGTGATTCGACTAGCGGAATGTACAATGAGCAGTTCTTC.

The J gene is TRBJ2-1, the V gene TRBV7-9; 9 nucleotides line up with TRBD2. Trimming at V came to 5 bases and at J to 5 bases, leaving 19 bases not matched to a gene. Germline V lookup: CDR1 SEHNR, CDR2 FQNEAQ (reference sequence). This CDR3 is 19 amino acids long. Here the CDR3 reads CASSVSVSGRSRDDNEQFF. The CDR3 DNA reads TGTGCCAGCAGCGTATCCGTTAGCGGGAGAAGCCGGGATGACAATGAGCAGTTCTTC.

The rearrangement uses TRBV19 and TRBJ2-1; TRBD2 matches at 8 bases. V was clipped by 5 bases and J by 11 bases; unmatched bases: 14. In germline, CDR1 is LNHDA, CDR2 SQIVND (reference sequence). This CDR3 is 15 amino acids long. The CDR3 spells CASSFHPGLGDQQFF. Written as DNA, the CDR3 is TGTGCCAGTAGTTTCCATCCGGGACTAGGGGACCAGCAGTTCTTC.